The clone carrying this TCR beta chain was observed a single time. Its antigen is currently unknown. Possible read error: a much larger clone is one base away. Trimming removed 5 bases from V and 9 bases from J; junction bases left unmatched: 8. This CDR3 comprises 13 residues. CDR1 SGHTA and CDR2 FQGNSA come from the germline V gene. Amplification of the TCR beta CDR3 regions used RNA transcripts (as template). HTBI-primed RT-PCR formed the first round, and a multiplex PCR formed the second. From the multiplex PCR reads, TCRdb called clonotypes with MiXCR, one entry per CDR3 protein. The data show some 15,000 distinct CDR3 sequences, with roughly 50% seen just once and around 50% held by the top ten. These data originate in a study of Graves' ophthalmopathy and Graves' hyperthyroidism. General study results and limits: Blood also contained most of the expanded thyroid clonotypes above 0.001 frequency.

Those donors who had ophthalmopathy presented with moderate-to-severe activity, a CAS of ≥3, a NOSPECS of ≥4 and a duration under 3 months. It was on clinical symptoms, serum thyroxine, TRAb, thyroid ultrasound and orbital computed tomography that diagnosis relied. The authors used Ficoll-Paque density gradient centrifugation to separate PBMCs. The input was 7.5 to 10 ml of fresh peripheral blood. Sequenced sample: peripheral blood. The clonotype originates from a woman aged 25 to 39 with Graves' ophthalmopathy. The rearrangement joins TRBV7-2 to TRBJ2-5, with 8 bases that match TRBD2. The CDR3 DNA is TGTGCCAGCAGCCCCGGGACTAGGGAGGCCCAGTACTTC. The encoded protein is CASSPGTREAQYF.